A single sample gave rise to the 30 T cell receptor beta chains below, sequenced in a study of T-cell reconstitution after alpha-beta-depleted transplantation in children. A TCRbeta library incorporating unique molecular identifiers was prepared. TCRdb itself ran the PCR reads through MiXCR, one entry per CDR3 protein. The data show 200,000 to 250,000 distinct CDR3 sequences, 8.4% seen once. The specimen comprised PBMCs, mostly from graft donor cells, sampled 360 days after TCRalphabeta/CD19-depleted stem cell transplant. These TCRs come from a male patient aged 2 to 9 who had a stem cell transplant for acute myeloid leukemia, so the T cells may come from the graft donor.

This clonotype was recorded many times. V is TRBV29-1 and J is TRBJ2-7; 14 nucleotides align to TRBD2. The CDR3 has 15 amino acids. The V and J ends lost 4 bases and 4 bases, in that order; junction bases with no gene match: 6. CDR1 and CDR2 (germline): SQVTM, ANQGSEA. The CDR3 sequence: CSVVGTSGSPYEQYF. DNA of the CDR3: TGCAGCGTTGTTGGGACTAGCGGGAGTCCTTACGAGCAGTACTTC.

This clonotype has just a few counts. CDR3 bases: TGTGCCAGCAGCTTGATGCGGAGGGGGGAGCTGTTTTTT. Its translation: CASSLMRRGELFF. This chain connects TRBV5-6 to TRBJ2-2, with D possibly TRBD2 on 5 matching bases. The CDR3 spans 13 residues. With 1 base removed from V and 8 bases from J, the gap between germline ends came to 9 bases. The germline gives CDR1 SGHDT, CDR2 YYEEEE.

V and J are TRBV29-1 and TRBJ2-7, with D perhaps given as TRBD1 or TRBD2 (5 bases each). V lost 3 bases to trimming and J lost 2 bases, with 14 bases between them. The CDR3 runs to 14 residues. From germline, CDR1 is SQVTM and CDR2 ANQGSEA. The CDR3 sequence is CSVEGDLRTYEQYV. The CDR3 nucleotides are TGCAGCGTTGAGGGGGACCTCCGAACCTACGAGCAGTACGTC.

The rearrangement uses TRBV14 and TRBJ2-4; 8 bases line up with TRBD1. The CDR3 loop spans 16 amino acids. The germline V gene encodes CDR1 SGHDN and CDR2 FVKESK. The trim removed 4 bases at V and 0 bases at J, leaving 5 bases unmatched. CDR3 protein: CASSRGQAVAKNIQYF. CDR3 coding DNA: TGTGCCAGCAGCCGGGGACAGGCCGTAGCCAAAAACATTCAGTACTTC.

This chain joins TRBV29-1 and TRBJ1-1; D uncertain. The V gene lost 4 bases and the J gene lost 1 base, with 13 bases spanning the gap. The CDR3 length is 14 residues. The germline CDR1 and CDR2 sequences are SQVTM and ANQGSEA. Here the CDR3 DNA reads TGCAGCGTTGGCCTCCCTAGTTGGAACACTGAAGCTTTCTTT. Translation: CSVGLPSWNTEAFF.

The rearrangement joins TRBV6-1 to TRBJ1-1; TRBD1 is a possible D gene (6 bases). The CDR3 contains 19 residues. Per the germline V gene, CDR1 is MNHNS and CDR2 is SASEGT. V lost 1 base to trimming and J lost 0 bases, with 21 bases between them. The CDR3 region is CASSEGTAPCCLMNTEAFF. As DNA, the CDR3 is TGTGCCAGCAGTGAAGGGACAGCTCCCTGCTGCCTCATGAACACTGAAGCTTTCTTT.

In this sample, this clonotype turned up many times. Sequence at one end of the junction differs from germline and may be a read error. The gene calls are TRBV7-7 and TRBJ2-5, with TRBD1 as a possible D gene (5 bases). The CDR3 spans 15 residues. The germline CDR1 and CDR2 sequences are SSHAT and FNYEAQ (reference sequence). In DNA form, the CDR3 reads TGTGCTAGCAGCTTAGACGCTGGGGCTCAAGAGACCCAGTACTTC. Residues: CASSLDAGAQETQYF.

This clonotype was picked up many times. The J gene is TRBJ2-5, the V gene TRBV4-2; 7 bases match TRBD1. The germline V gene has CDR1 LGHNA and CDR2 YNFKEQ. V shed 3 bases and J 4 bases; nucleotides not matched to a gene: 8. This CDR3 is built from 15 residues. CDR3 amino acids: CASSQRKTGSETQYF. The CDR3 DNA follows: TGTGCCAGCAGCCAGAGGAAGACAGGGTCAGAGACCCAGTACTTC.

There are many counts of this clonotype. V gene TRBV7-9 combines with J gene TRBJ2-1; 7 bases match TRBD2. The CDR3 covers 14 residues. Germline V CDR1 and CDR2: SEHNR, FQNEAQ (reference sequence). Trimming cost V 4 bases and J 7 bases; bases outside gene matches: 7. The CDR3 sequence: CASSWEWRENEQFF. The CDR3, as DNA: TGTGCCAGCAGCTGGGAATGGCGGGAGAATGAGCAGTTCTTC.

This clonotype was seen at least ten times. The rearrangement links TRBV12-3 or TRBV12-4 to TRBJ1-5; perhaps TRBD1 as D (5 bases). The CDR3 consists of 16 residues. V was trimmed by 3 bases and J by 1 base, leaving 13 bases between them. The CDR3 protein is CASSFGALTSNQPQHF. The DNA of the CDR3 is TGTGCCAGCAGTTTTGGGGCTCTAACAAGCAATCAGCCCCAGCATTTT.

This clonotype has a count of ten or more. This chain joins TRBV24-1 and TRBJ2-1, with a weak D call TRBD2 (6 bases). Germline CDR1 KGHDR, CDR2 SFDVKD. V was trimmed by 6 bases and J by 0 bases, leaving 17 bases between them. The CDR3 covers 17 residues. CDR3 bases: TGTGCCACCAGTTCCGGACGGGGGTTAAGCTCCTACAATGAGCAGTTCTTC. The encoded protein is CATSSGRGLSSYNEQFF.

Notes on this clonotype: A much larger clonotype is one base distant, so this may be a read error. This chain joins TRBV19 and TRBJ2-1; maybe TRBD2 (6 bases). From germline, CDR1 is LNHDA and CDR2 SQIVND (reference sequence). Deletions cut 8 bases from V and 9 bases from J, with 8 bases between. The CDR3 extends over 10 amino acids. The CDR3 region has the DNA TGTGCCAGTGGAGGGAGTGAGCAGTTCTTC. Translating gives CASGGSEQFF.

The chain joins TRBV3-1 to TRBJ1-1; 10 nucleotides line up with TRBD1. V lost 0 bases and J lost 11; bases outside the gene matches: 3. CDR3 length equals 13 residues. Germline lookup yields CDR1 LGHDT and CDR2 YNNKEL (reference sequence). The CDR3 nucleotides read TGTGCCAGCAGCCAAGAGACAGGGGGCTTGGCTTTCTTT. Translated: CASSQETGGLAFF.

The chain joins TRBV5-1 to TRBJ2-2; D is undetermined. Germline V gene lookup returns CDR1 SGHRS and CDR2 YFSETQ. CDR3 length: 11 amino acids. Trimming left V 7 bases short and J 6 bases short, with 7 bases between. The chain's CDR3 is CASRSAGELFF. The CDR3 DNA reads TGCGCCAGCCGATCCGCCGGGGAGCTGTTTTTT. Supplemented by reference TRBV5-1 and TRBJ2-2, the full variable domain reads KAGVTQTPRYLIKTRGQQVTLSCSPISGHRSVSWYQQTPGQGLQFLFEYFSETQRNKGNFPGRFSGRQFSNSRSEMNVSTLELGDSALYLCASRSAGELFFGEGSRLTVL.

This clonotype was seen a handful of times. This chain joins TRBV12-3 or TRBV12-4 and TRBJ2-7; TRBD1 aligns across 8 bases. CDR3 length equals 12 residues. After removal of 4 bases from V and 12 bases from J, the junction contained 8 bases not matched to a gene. The CDR3 coding sequence is TGTGCCAGCAGTTCCCCACAGGGGGGAGGGTACGTC. Translated, it gives CASSSPQGGGYV.

The chain joins TRBV7-6 to TRBJ1-1; no definite D call. Germline values: CDR1 SGHVS, CDR2 FNYEAQ. The germline V and J ends were trimmed by 3 bases and 5 bases, with 7 bases remaining between them. The CDR3 is 12 amino acids. CDR3 sequence reads: CASSFTGTEAFF. The CDR3 nucleotides read TGTGCCAGCAGCTTTACGGGGACTGAAGCTTTCTTT.

In its sample, this clonotype was seen many times. The chain combines TRBV18 with TRBJ2-6; 7 bases map to TRBD1. With 4 bases clipped from V and 3 bases from J, the junction kept 6 bases outside the gene matches. Per the germline V gene, CDR1 is KGHSH and CDR2 is LQKENI. This CDR3 is 16 amino acids long. This CDR3 reads CASSQGAHSGANVLTF. Here the CDR3 DNA reads TGTGCCAGCTCACAGGGGGCGCATAGTGGGGCCAACGTCCTGACTTTC.

This clonotype turned up a few times. The rearrangement uses TRBV5-6 and TRBJ2-3; perhaps TRBD1 as D (5 bases). The germline CDR1 and CDR2 sequences are SGHDT and YYEEEE. This CDR3 contains 15 residues. The V end lost 3 bases, the J end lost 2 bases, and 13 bases lay between the germline ends. CDR3 in amino acids: CASSSGPRVTDTQYF. The CDR3 nucleotides read TGTGCCAGCAGCTCCGGTCCCAGGGTCACAGATACGCAGTATTTT.

The chain uses TRBV4-3 and TRBJ2-3, with 11 nucleotides matching TRBD2. The CDR3 contains 15 residues. CDR1 and CDR2 (germline): LGHNA, YSLEER. J gave up 6 bases and V 0 bases, and 2 bases lay outside the gene matches. The CDR3 bases are TGCGCCAGCAGCCAAGATGCTAGCGGGAGGGATACGCAGTATTTT. This encodes CASSQDASGRDTQYF.

This clonotype was seen more than once but under ten times. CDR3 residues: CASSEVGGEGQYNEQFF. The CDR3 coding sequence is TGTGCCAGCAGTGAAGTCGGTGGAGAGGGGCAATACAATGAGCAGTTCTTC. The chain employs TRBV2 and TRBJ2-1, with D perhaps assigned TRBD1 or TRBD2 (5 bases each). Trimming pared 1 base from V and 4 bases from J, leaving 17 bases between. CDR3 length: 17 amino acids. Germline V gene sequence: CDR1 SNHLY, CDR2 FYNNEI.

This clonotype has only a few counts. The V gene is TRBV7-8, the J gene TRBJ2-3, with 8 bases fitting TRBD1. Trimming removed 5 bases from V and 0 bases from J; junction bases left unmatched: 7. Germline V lookup: CDR1 SGHVS, CDR2 FQNEAQ. CDR3 length equals 16 residues. The CDR3 loop is CASSPSRTGSTDTQYF. As DNA, the CDR3 is TGTGCCAGCAGCCCATCGCGGACAGGGAGCACAGATACGCAGTATTTT.

This clonotype has at least ten counts. The chain combines TRBV29-1 with TRBJ1-2, with 7 nucleotides matching TRBD1. Trimming cost V 7 bases and J 4 bases; bases outside gene matches: 15. The CDR3 length is 15 residues. The germline CDR1 and CDR2 sequences are SQVTM and ANQGSEA. The CDR3 sequence is CSATQGQPSRYGYTF. CDR3 DNA sequence: TGCAGCGCTACCCAGGGACAGCCTAGCCGCTATGGCTACACCTTC.

This clonotype was counted between two and nine times. The V call is TRBV3-1, the J call TRBJ2-7; 7 bases fit TRBD1. Germline CDR1 is LGHDT and CDR2 is YNNKEL (reference sequence). This CDR3 contains 13 residues. V shed 4 bases, J shed 7 bases, and the junction held 7 bases outside the gene matches. CDR3 protein: CASSLLPGQEQYV. DNA of the CDR3: TGTGCCAGCAGCCTTCTACCGGGACAGGAGCAGTACGTC.

This clonotype was picked up many times. The J gene is TRBJ2-2, the V gene TRBV4-1; D ambiguous. Deletions cut 3 bases from V and 2 bases from J, with 19 bases between. CDR1 is MGHRA, CDR2 YSYEKL, per germline. This CDR3 has 18 amino acids. The CDR3 loop reads CASSQIAQGTLNTGELFF. The DNA of the CDR3 is TGCGCCAGCAGCCAGATCGCCCAAGGCACGCTCAACACCGGGGAGCTGTTTTTT.

As for this clonotype: Being one base from a much bigger clone, this may be a read error. The chain joins TRBV20-1 to TRBJ2-3, with unresolved D. Germline loops: CDR1 DFQATT, CDR2 SNEGSKA (reference sequence). There are 12 residues in the CDR3. CDR3 nucleotide sequence: TGCAGTGCTAGTTCCAGCACAGATGCGCAGTATTTT. Its translation is CSASSSTDAQYF.

Comment on this clonotype: At one end, the junction sequence differs from germline, possibly due to a read error. The chain employs TRBV12-3 or TRBV12-4 and TRBJ2-3, with D maybe TRBD1 (6 bases). The CDR3 extends over 11 amino acids. CDR3 bases: TGTGCCAGCAGTTTAGCGGGGGCCACCACTTTC. It specifies CASSLAGATTF.

This clonotype has just a few counts. The chain recombines TRBV11-2 with TRBJ2-7, with a weak D call TRBD1 (6 bases). V lost 5 bases, J lost 7 bases, and 15 bases lay in between. In germline, CDR1 is SGHAT, CDR2 FQNNGV. The CDR3 runs to 13 residues. In nucleotides, the CDR3 is TGTGCCAGCAGCCTTCAGACAGGCTCGGAGCAGTACGTC. This encodes CASSLQTGSEQYV.

V is TRBV7-2 and J is TRBJ2-3; 8 nucleotides align to TRBD1. The germline V gene encodes CDR1 SGHTA and CDR2 FQGNSA. V dropped 5 bases and J dropped 10; count of bases not matched to a gene: 17. This CDR3 is 16 amino acids long. CDR3 sequence reads: CASSDRDRLPLRAQYF. The CDR3 DNA sequence: TGTGCCAGCAGCGACCGGGACAGGCTCCCTTTACGGGCGCAGTATTTT.

This clonotype came up a few times. This chain connects TRBV5-6 to TRBJ2-7; D unclear. Germline V CDR1 and CDR2: SGHDT, YYEEEE. The CDR3 covers 15 residues. Trimming stripped 0 bases from V and 0 bases from J, with 10 bases between. The CDR3 protein is CASSLGQPGSYEQYV. CDR3 bases: TGTGCCAGCAGCTTGGGGCAGCCTGGCTCCTACGAGCAGTACGTC.

This clonotype was recorded at least ten times. The V gene is TRBV3-1, the J gene TRBJ2-1; 7 nucleotides match TRBD2. This CDR3 region has 15 residues. In germline, CDR1 is LGHDT, CDR2 YNNKEL (reference sequence). V lost 2 bases and J lost 2; bases outside the gene matches: 3. CDR3 loop: CASSQRGTTYNEQFF. The DNA for the CDR3 is TGTGCCAGCAGCCAACGGGGGACTACCTACAATGAGCAGTTCTTC.